Listed below are T cell receptor beta chains from one sample, sequenced in a study of response to subunit inactivated influenza vaccine. TCRdb processed the RT-PCR reads anew with MiXCR; each CDR3 protein has one entry. The table has roughly 570,000 distinct CDR3 sequences, under 15% seen once. The input for sequencing was PBMCs from blood, taken 35 to 45 days after vaccination. These receptors were taken from a middle-aged man who received an inactivated influenza vaccine. The CDR3 runs from the conserved cysteine through the conserved F or W. The order of the fields is V gene, J gene, CDR3 protein.

TRBV5-1,TRBJ2-7,CASSLVPSGLIYEQYF
TRBV12-3/TRBV12-4,TRBJ2-1,CASRLTSGSHNEQFF
TRBV4-3,TRBJ2-3,CASSQGYRADTQYF
TRBV18,TRBJ2-5,CASSRLTSPQETQYF
TRBV4-1,TRBJ1-1,CASSQEYRGGAAEAFF
TRBV5-1,TRBJ1-4,CASSLGTDGTNEKLFF
TRBV28,TRBJ2-2,CASSLSGRYTGELFF
TRBV20-1,TRBJ2-1,CSARVRGGQFF
TRBV5-1,TRBJ1-1,CASSPGQGGNTEAFF
TRBV6-1,TRBJ2-5,CASSVGDRVRETQYF
TRBV6-2/TRBV6-3,TRBJ2-7,CASSYRLAGVYEQYF
TRBV5-1,TRBJ2-1,CASRFDWTSPRTRTIYNEQFF
TRBV11-2,TRBJ2-1,CASSTRLAGGRGEQFF
TRBV7-9,TRBJ2-5,CASSVQGGETQYF
TRBV27,TRBJ2-2,CASKPGQGTGELFF
TRBV12-3/TRBV12-4,TRBJ2-7,CASSLSTHTYEQYF
TRBV9,TRBJ2-1,CASSVDSLYNEQFF
TRBV7-2,TRBJ2-3,CASSRDRWKDTQYF
TRBV6-5,TRBJ2-7,CASTYSWGKSYEQYF